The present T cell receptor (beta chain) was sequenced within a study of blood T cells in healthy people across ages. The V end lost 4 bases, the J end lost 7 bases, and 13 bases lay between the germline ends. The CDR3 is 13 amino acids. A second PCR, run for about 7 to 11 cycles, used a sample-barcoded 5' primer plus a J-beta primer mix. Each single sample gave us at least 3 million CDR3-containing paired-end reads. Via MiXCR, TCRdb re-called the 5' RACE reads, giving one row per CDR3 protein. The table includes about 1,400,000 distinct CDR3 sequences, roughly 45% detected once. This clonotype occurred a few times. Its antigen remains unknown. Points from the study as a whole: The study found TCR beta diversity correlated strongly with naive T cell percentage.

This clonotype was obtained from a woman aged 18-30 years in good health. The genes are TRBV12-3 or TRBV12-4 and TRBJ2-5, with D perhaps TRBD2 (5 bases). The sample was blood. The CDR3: CASSSPGLWTQYF. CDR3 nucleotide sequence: TGTGCCAGCAGTTCCCCCGGACTCTGGACCCAGTACTTC.